Here is one T cell receptor beta chain with its context. Antigen unknown. The CDR3 covers 15 residues. From germline, CDR1 is KGHSH and CDR2 LQKENI. V gave up 5 bases and J gave up 0 bases, with 11 bases separating them. These data originate in a study of T cell responses to AZD1222 COVID-19 vaccine. Study-level information: Both about-4-week and about-12-week second-dose recipients were combined. Study-level points and caveats: Donor demographics were predominantly white British with a female majority; clonal diversity may be underestimated. None of the repertoires were sampled until the peak T cell response had passed.

The repertoire was sequenced with immunoSEQ multiplex PCR; TCRdb's copy has only in-frame clones and lacks some. The sample has 110,000 to 150,000 clones; roughly 92% are singletons. Sequencing used peripheral blood, obtained on day 0 of AZD1222 vaccination. The sequence derives from an adult in good health. The chain joins TRBV18 to TRBJ1-5; TRBD1 might be the D (5 bases). CDR3 coding DNA: TGTGCCAGCTCATCACAGGTAAATAGCAATCAGCCCCAGCATTTT. Encoded protein: CASSSQVNSNQPQHF.